The present entry profiles one TCR beta chain with its context. Produced via immunoSEQ multiplex PCR; TCRdb's table is partial and in-frame only. The sample lists over 25,000 clones; about 89% were seen once. This specimen comes from a study of blood T cell repertoires in COVID-19. Overall study: COVID-19 samples, acute and convalescent, were from the United States, Italy and Spain.

CDR1 is LGHNA, CDR2 YNFKEQ, per germline. CDR3 length equals 16 residues. With V trimmed by 4 bases and J by 4 bases, 10 bases remained unmatched. V is TRBV4-2 and J is TRBJ2-7; 10 nucleotides agree with TRBD1. The receptor was derived from a human donor with active COVID-19. The donor label of this sample is uncertain. Sequenced input: peripheral blood. The CDR3 DNA is TGTGCCAGCAGCCCCTCCCTGCGACAGGGGGCTTACGAGCAGTACTTC. Amino acid sequence: CASSPSLRQGAYEQYF.